The TCR beta chain described here comes from a study of T cell changes during pregnancy in multiple sclerosis. Some clones are missing from TCRdb's copy, which holds only in-frame ones; the method was immunoSEQ multiplex PCR. The repertoire consists of 55,000 to 70,000 clones, with 93% occurring once and the leading ten covering more than 1.5%. The CDR3 has 15 amino acids. V lost 4 bases and J lost 3; bases outside the gene matches: 5. Per germline, CDR1 MNHEY and CDR2 SVGAGI. The sequenced sample was peripheral blood, obtained after pregnancy. This sequence was found in a female donor with multiple sclerosis, enrolled in a pregnancy study. The rearrangement uses TRBV6-5 and TRBJ1-2, with 10 bases fitting TRBD1. The chain's CDR3 is CASSWGQGLDYGYTF. CDR3 coding DNA: TGTGCCAGCAGTTGGGGACAGGGGTTAGACTATGGCTACACCTTC.